The 27 T cell receptor beta chains listed next were all sequenced from one sample in a study of cytomegalovirus exposure and HLA in healthy donors. The PCR was carried out with 60 Vbeta primers and 13 Jbeta primers. Generated by immunoSEQ multiplex PCR, the TCRdb table keeps only in-frame clones and is missing some. The sample carries more than 110,000 clones, approximately 80% recorded once. The sample comprised PBMCs. The receptors here all came from a male donor in good health and CMV-seronegative.

This clone was seen a handful of times. The V gene is TRBV9, the J gene TRBJ2-1, with TRBD2 matching over 10 bases. Trimming cost V 5 bases and J 10 bases; bases outside gene matches: 9. The CDR3 sequence is 14 residues long. Per germline, CDR1 SGDLS and CDR2 YYNGEE. The CDR3 loop reads CASSSAGGPREQFF. The CDR3 nucleotides are TGTGCCAGCAGTTCAGCGGGGGGGCCACGGGAGCAGTTCTTC.

This rearrangement joins TRBV4-3 to TRBJ2-7; D is uncertain. Deletions cut 0 bases from V and 5 bases from J, with 14 bases between. From germline, CDR1 is LGHNA and CDR2 YSLEER. The CDR3 totals 15 residues. The CDR3 DNA reads TGCGCCAGCAGCCAAGATAAGGCGGCTACGGACGAGCAGTACTTC. This gives the protein CASSQDKAATDEQYF.

The chain couples TRBV27 to TRBJ2-1; D remains unclear. CDR1 is MNHEY, CDR2 SMNVEV, per germline (reference sequence). Trimming left V 2 bases short and J 4 bases short, with 12 bases between. The CDR3 is 15 amino acids. The CDR3 loop reads CASSLGDPSYNEQFF. The CDR3, as DNA: TGTGCCAGCAGTTTAGGAGACCCGTCATACAATGAGCAGTTCTTC.

This clone occurred once. The J gene is TRBJ2-5, the V gene TRBV11-2; 16 bases match TRBD2. In germline, CDR1 is SGHAT, CDR2 FQNNGV. There are 19 residues in the CDR3. J lost 5 bases, V lost 6 bases, and 15 bases had no gene match. CDR3 nucleotide sequence: TGTGCCAGCAGACCACCCGGGACTAGCGGGGGGGCCGCCCATGAGACCCAGTACTTC. This gives the protein CASRPPGTSGGAAHETQYF.

This CDR3 is CASSLDSSYQPQHF. CDR3 DNA sequence: TGTGCCAGCAGCTTAGACAGCTCTTATCAGCCCCAGCATTTT. The chain links TRBV7-2 to TRBJ1-5; the D is unclear. The germline V gene encodes CDR1 SGHTA and CDR2 FQGNSA. Trimming removed 1 base at V and 5 bases at J, with 9 bases between. CDR3 size: 14 residues.

A word on this clone: Different DNA sequences within this sample yield the same CDR3. DNA of the CDR3: TGCGCCAGCAGCCACCGTGGGCAGGCGGGTTCTGGAAACACCATATATTTT. This sequence encodes CASSHRGQAGSGNTIYF. This chain uses TRBV4-3 with TRBJ1-3; D is unclear. V lost 3 bases, J lost 1 base, and 16 bases lay in between. Per the germline V gene, CDR1 is LGHNA and CDR2 is YSLEER. The CDR3 runs 17 residues.

The chain combines TRBV4-1 with TRBJ1-2; D may be TRBD1 (5 bases). V gave up 0 bases and J gave up 7 bases, with 12 bases separating them. This CDR3 is 14 amino acids long. The germline CDR1 and CDR2 sequences are MGHRA and YSYEKL. The CDR3 is CASSQEYRKVGYTF. In nucleotides, the CDR3 is TGCGCCAGCAGCCAAGAGTACAGGAAGGTTGGCTACACCTTC.

This chain uses TRBV7-2 with TRBJ2-7, with D uncertain. Germline CDR1 reads SGHTA; CDR2 reads FQGNSA. The CDR3 has 15 amino acids. V lost 5 bases, J lost 4 bases, and 18 bases lay in between. CDR3: CASSLSPGPKYEQYF. CDR3 DNA: TGTGCCAGCAGCCTATCACCGGGTCCTAAATACGAGCAGTACTTC.

The V and J genes are TRBV25-1 and TRBJ1-5, with 9 bases that match TRBD1. This CDR3 contains 14 residues. CDR1 MGHDK and CDR2 SYGVNS come from the germline V gene. V shed 4 bases, J shed 7 bases, and the junction held 5 bases outside the gene matches. The CDR3 DNA reads TGTGCCAGCAGTGTTGGGACAGGGACCCAGCCCCAGCATTTT. Translation: CASSVGTGTQPQHF.

V usage is TRBV9 and J usage is TRBJ1-3, with D tentatively TRBD1 (5 bases). The CDR3 spans 15 residues. Germline lookup yields CDR1 SGDLS and CDR2 YYNGEE. V lost 3 bases to trimming and J lost 4 bases, with 14 bases between them. The CDR3 region has the DNA TGTGCCAGCAGCGCCTCCGGGGGGACCGGAAACACCATATATTTT. The encoded protein is CASSASGGTGNTIYF.

The chain joins TRBV7-8 to TRBJ1-5; 7 positions match TRBD1. Trimming took 5 bases from V and 5 from J; bases not matched to a gene: 6. The CDR3 has 14 residues. Germline V gives CDR1 SGHVS, CDR2 FQNEAQ. CDR3 nucleotide sequence: TGTGCCAGCAGCGCTGGCAGGGGGGATCAGCCCCAGCATTTT. Translated: CASSAGRGDQPQHF.

A few counts support this clone. The rearrangement joins TRBV10-3 to TRBJ1-1; D call uncertain. CDR3 length: 13 amino acids. Germline-derived CDR1 and CDR2 are ENHRY and SYGVKD. The ends were cut back, 4 bases at V and 1 base at J, with 7 bases in the middle. This chain's CDR3 is CAISGQQNTEAFF. The CDR3 DNA reads TGTGCCATCAGTGGACAACAGAACACTGAAGCTTTCTTT.

V gene TRBV2 combines with J gene TRBJ2-5; TRBD2 agrees at 10 bases. The J call is in doubt because the DNA end fits TRBJ2-7 better. The CDR3 contains 14 residues. Germline-derived CDR1 and CDR2 are SNHLY and FYNNEI. CDR3 loop: CASRPTSGAYEQYF. For the CDR3, the DNA is TGTGCCAGCAGGCCCACTAGCGGGGCCTACGAGCAGTACTTC.

The chain has TRBV28 and TRBJ1-2; D perhaps matches TRBD1 (6 bases). The CDR3 is made up of 14 amino acids. Trimming shortened V by 6 bases and J by 5 bases, and 16 bases separated the two germline ends. Germline CDR1 and CDR2: MDHEN and SYDVKM. The CDR3 nucleotides read TGTGCCAGCAGCCTCGGGGGGGCGCGGTATGGCTACACCTTC. Protein sequence: CASSLGGARYGYTF.

The gene calls are TRBV19 and TRBJ1-5, with no clear D. Germline CDR1 reads LNHDA; CDR2 reads SQIVND (reference sequence). Trimming took off 5 bases at V and 3 bases at J, with 14 bases between the two ends. The CDR3 totals 15 residues. The CDR3 coding sequence is TGTGCCAGTAGTCTTTCCGAGGGTATCAATCAGCCCCAGCATTTT. Translation: CASSLSEGINQPQHF.

J is TRBJ1-2 and V is TRBV6-6, with D unclear. The germline gives CDR1 MNHNY, CDR2 SVGAGI (reference sequence). V was shortened by 7 bases and J by 4 bases, with 16 bases between the two germline ends. The CDR3 extends over 14 amino acids. DNA of the CDR3: TGTGCCAGCATCCCACGTGGGAGGGCCTATGGCTACACCTTC. This encodes CASIPRGRAYGYTF.

The V gene is TRBV5-6, the J gene TRBJ2-4, with 10 bases aligning to TRBD2. The V segment lost 3 bases and the J segment 5 bases; nucleotides outside the gene matches: 5. This CDR3 spans 15 amino acids. Germline V gene lookup returns CDR1 SGHDT and CDR2 YYEEEE. CDR3 DNA: TGTGCCAGCAGCTGGCGGGGACTAGCGCAAAACATTCAGTACTTC. Its protein product is CASSWRGLAQNIQYF.

A word on this clone: Other DNA sequences in this specimen translate into the identical CDR3. The V call is TRBV11-3, the J call TRBJ1-5; no clear D. The CDR3 is 14 residues long. Trimming shortened V by 3 bases and J by 10 bases, and 16 bases separated the two germline ends. The germline V gene encodes CDR1 SGHNT and CDR2 YENEEA. In nucleotides, the CDR3 is TGTGCCAGCAGCTTTCAGGACCGGAGGTTTCCCCAGCATTTT. Amino acid sequence: CASSFQDRRFPQHF.

Comments on this clone: A read error may account for a junction end that differs from germline. The chain uses TRBV28 and TRBJ1-2; D perhaps matches TRBD1 (5 bases). CDR3 size: 10 residues. CDR1 MDHEN and CDR2 SYDVKM come from the germline V gene. CDR3 nucleotide sequence: TGTGCCAGCAGAAGACAGTCTCCCGAGTTC. Encoded protein: CASRRQSPEF.

The chain combines TRBV6-6 with TRBJ1-5, with no clear D. V was clipped by 7 bases and J by 0 bases, with 10 bases between them. This CDR3 region has 14 residues. Germline CDR1 is MNHNY and CDR2 is SVGAGI (reference sequence). The CDR3 region has the DNA TGTGCCAGCAAGAGCGGTTATAGCAATCAGCCCCAGCATTTT. Translation: CASKSGYSNQPQHF.

CDR3: CASSLDRGLSSGNTIYF. The CDR3 bases are TGTGCCAGCAGCCTGGACAGGGGGCTTAGCTCTGGAAACACCATATATTTT. This sequence joins TRBV5-6 and TRBJ1-3; 11 bases are shared with TRBD1. The CDR3 has 17 amino acids. With V trimmed by 4 bases and J by 0 bases, 6 bases remained unmatched. CDR1 and CDR2 from the germline V gene are SGHDT and YYEEEE.

This clone has only a few counts. The chain uses TRBV18 and TRBJ2-5, with 7 bases lining up with TRBD2. The J call may be incorrect, as the DNA end agrees better with TRBJ2-7. The CDR3 length is 15 residues. The germline CDR1 and CDR2 sequences are KGHSH and LQKENI. The CDR3 nucleotides read TGTGCCAGCTCATGGGGGGGAACGTCAGCCAACGAGCAGTACTTC. Translating gives CASSWGGTSANEQYF.

This rearrangement joins TRBV18 to TRBJ1-1, with D possibly matching TRBD1 (6 bases). V lost 3 bases to trimming and J lost 4 bases, with 12 bases between them. Germline lookup yields CDR1 KGHSH and CDR2 LQKENI. This CDR3 has 14 amino acids. The CDR3 coding sequence is TGTGCCAGCTCACCCCAGGGGTACGGCACTGAAGCTTTCTTT. Translating it yields CASSPQGYGTEAFF.

This chain links TRBV19 with TRBJ2-1, with 15 positions matching TRBD2. The CDR3 covers 16 residues. Germline CDR1 reads LNHDA; CDR2 reads SQIVND (reference sequence). V dropped 4 bases and J dropped 7; count of bases not matched to a gene: 5. DNA of the CDR3: TGTGCCAGTAGTAGTCGGACTAGCGGGGGGGCAAATGAGCAGTTCTTC. This encodes CASSSRTSGGANEQFF.

The chain employs TRBV7-9 and TRBJ1-1, with D unresolved. Trimming took off 2 bases at V and 2 bases at J, with 6 bases between the two ends. Germline V gene lookup returns CDR1 SEHNR and CDR2 FQNEAQ (reference sequence). The CDR3 runs to 13 residues. The CDR3 bases are TGTGCCAGCAGCTTACTATCTAACACTGAAGCTTTCTTT. Protein sequence: CASSLLSNTEAFF.

V and J are TRBV6-5 and TRBJ1-5; perhaps TRBD1 as D (5 bases). The V end lost 5 bases, the J end lost 5 bases, and 16 bases lay between the germline ends. CDR1 and CDR2 (germline): MNHEY, SVGAGI. The CDR3 covers 15 residues. CDR3 amino acids: CASSNRGFQDQPQHF. CDR3 sequence (DNA): TGTGCCAGCAGTAATAGGGGTTTTCAGGATCAGCCCCAGCATTTT.

The chain combines TRBV29-1 with TRBJ1-1, with 7 bases that match TRBD1. V gave up 7 bases and J gave up 10 bases; unmatched junction bases: 9. Germline loops: CDR1 SQVTM, CDR2 ANQGSEA. The CDR3 is made up of 11 amino acids. The CDR3 region has the DNA TGCAGCGGGACCGGACAGGAGAGAGCTTTCTTT. Its protein is CSGTGQERAFF.